A single sample gave rise to the 28 T cell receptor beta chains below, sequenced in a study of T cells in localized non-small cell lung cancer. Assay used: immunoSEQ multiplex PCR; TCRdb lists only in-frame clones, some missing. The sample records 10,000 to 15,000 clones, roughly 82% being singletons. The sequencing used peripheral blood, collected before any cancer treatment. Every receptor here comes from an older male donor with stage I squamous cell lung carcinoma.

The chain links TRBV29-1 to TRBJ2-4; D not resolved. CDR3 length equals 12 residues. Trimming pared 3 bases from V and 6 bases from J, leaving 9 bases between. Germline loops: CDR1 SQVTM, CDR2 ANQGSEA. The CDR3 spells CSVEGSGNIQYF. In nucleotides, the CDR3 is TGCAGCGTTGAGGGCTCCGGAAACATTCAGTACTTC. The entire variable domain, with the rest obtained from reference TRBV29-1 and TRBJ2-4, is as follows: SAVISQKPSRDICQRGTSLTIQCQVDSQVTMMFWYRQQPGQSLTLIATANQGSEATYESGFVIDKFPISRPNLTFSTLTVSNMSPEDSSIYLCSVEGSGNIQYFGAGTRLSVL.

J is TRBJ2-7 and V is TRBV5-6, with a possible D match to TRBD1 (5 bases). Germline loops: CDR1 SGHDT, CDR2 YYEEEE. V was shortened by 2 bases and J by 2 bases, with 14 bases between the two germline ends. The CDR3 has 15 amino acids. CDR3 amino acids: CASSFGHPQAYEQYF. In DNA form, the CDR3 reads TGTGCCAGCAGCTTCGGACACCCGCAGGCCTACGAGCAGTACTTC.

This rearrangement joins TRBV28 to TRBJ1-6; D is uncertain. CDR3 size: 15 residues. With 5 bases removed from V and 1 base from J, the gap between germline ends came to 9 bases. CDR1 MDHEN and CDR2 SYDVKM come from the germline V gene. The CDR3 coding sequence is TGTGCCAGCAGTGCCCGGACTTCCTATAATTCACCCCTCCACTTT. Protein product: CASSARTSYNSPLHF.

The genes are TRBV29-1 and TRBJ2-7; D possibly corresponds to TRBD1 (5 bases). Trimming cost V 3 bases and J 0 bases, with 9 bases left between them. There are 13 residues in the CDR3. Per the germline V gene, CDR1 is SQVTM and CDR2 is ANQGSEA. The CDR3 sequence: CSVDFQGSYEQYF. The DNA of the CDR3 is TGCAGCGTTGATTTCCAGGGCTCCTACGAGCAGTACTTC.

This rearrangement joins TRBV18 to TRBJ2-1; D possibly uses TRBD1 or TRBD2 (5 bases each). This CDR3 has 14 residues. Germline loops: CDR1 KGHSH, CDR2 LQKENI. The germline V and J ends were trimmed by 6 bases and 7 bases, with 16 bases remaining between them. CDR3 amino acids: CASSTGLSGNEQFF. For the CDR3, the DNA is TGTGCCAGCTCTACAGGACTGAGCGGAAATGAGCAGTTCTTC.

This chain joins TRBV23-1 and TRBJ2-7, with D perhaps TRBD1 or TRBD2 (5 bases each). TRBV23-1 belongs to the ORF category, with a function that is uncertain. Trimming left V 8 bases short and J 2 bases short, with 10 bases between. This CDR3 has 12 residues. In DNA form, the CDR3 reads TGCGCCAGCCGGGACGGTACCTACGAGCAGTACTTC. It translates to CASRDGTYEQYF.

Concerning this clone: The junction differs from germline at one of its ends, possibly a read error. The chain joins TRBV28 to TRBJ2-3; the D gene is possibly TRBD2 (5 bases). The germline V gene has CDR1 MDHEN and CDR2 SYDVKM. This CDR3 region has 13 residues. Written as DNA, the CDR3 is TGCCTAGCTCGCCCTACTAGCACAGATACGCAGTATTTT. It translates to CLARPTSTDTQYF.

V gene TRBV2 combines with J gene TRBJ2-3; no reliable D call. There are 14 residues in the CDR3. Trimming took off 8 bases at V and 2 bases at J, with 14 bases between the two ends. Germline values: CDR1 SNHLY, CDR2 FYNNEI. DNA for the CDR3: TGTGCCAGCCTACCCAGGAGCAACACAGATACGCAGTATTTT. This translates into CASLPRSNTDTQYF.

The chain is built from TRBV9 and TRBJ2-7; 7 nucleotides align to TRBD2. Germline values: CDR1 SGDLS, CDR2 YYNGEE. CDR3 length equals 13 residues. Trimming removed 0 bases from V and 6 bases from J; junction bases left unmatched: 3. The CDR3 loop is CASSVGSGGEQYF. In DNA form, the CDR3 reads TGTGCCAGCAGCGTAGGATCGGGGGGCGAGCAGTACTTC. Using reference TRBV9 and TRBJ2-7 for the parts outside the CDR3, the full variable domain is DSGVTQTPKHLITATGQRVTLRCSPRSGDLSVYWYQQSLDQGLQFLIQYYNGEERAKGNILERFSAQQFPDLHSELNLSSLELGDSALYFCASSVGSGGEQYFGPGTRLTVT.

The V call is TRBV7-9, the J call TRBJ1-2; TRBD1 might be the D (5 bases). Germline V gene data show CDR1 as SEHNR and CDR2 as FQNEAQ (reference sequence). V shed 2 bases and J shed 7 bases, with 11 bases lying between them. The CDR3 length is 13 residues. Here the CDR3 DNA reads TGTGCCAGCAGCTTACCACAGGAATCTGGCTACACCTTC. Translating gives CASSLPQESGYTF. Complete variable domain (other parts from reference TRBV7-9 and TRBJ1-2): DTGVSQNPRHKITKRGQNVTFRCDPISEHNRLYWYRQTLGQGPEFLTYFQNEAQLEKSRLLSDRFSAERPKGSFSTLEIQRTEQGDSAMYLCASSLPQESGYTFGSGTRLTVV.

This chain connects TRBV30 to TRBJ2-1, with D perhaps matching TRBD2 (6 bases). The CDR3 runs to 15 residues. Germline CDR1 GTSNPN, CDR2 SVGIG (reference sequence). V was cut by 2 bases and J by 2 bases, with 13 bases left in between. The CDR3 region has the DNA TGTGCCTGGAGTATGGCGGGATTACCCTACAATGAGCAGTTCTTC. It specifies CAWSMAGLPYNEQFF.

The chain uses TRBV6-1 and TRBJ1-5, with a possible D match to TRBD1 (5 bases). The CDR3 contains 14 residues. Germline V gene sequence: CDR1 MNHNS, CDR2 SASEGT. The V gene lost 6 bases and the J gene lost 10 bases, with 19 bases spanning the gap. The CDR3 spells CASSQDGGIAPQHF. The CDR3 DNA sequence: TGTGCCAGCAGCCAGGACGGGGGGATCGCTCCCCAGCATTTT.

CDR3 nucleotides: TGTGCCAGTAGTAGGCTAGCGGGAGGGCTGGGGAATGAGCAGTTCTTC. Translation gives CASSRLAGGLGNEQFF. The chain links TRBV19 to TRBJ2-1, with 12 positions matching TRBD2. Germline V gives CDR1 LNHDA, CDR2 SQIVND (reference sequence). The CDR3 covers 16 residues. V was clipped by 4 bases and J by 7 bases; unmatched bases: 8.

The chain carries TRBV27 and TRBJ2-7; D call uncertain. Trimming left V 3 bases short and J 1 base short, with 4 bases between. Germline V gene sequence: CDR1 MNHEY, CDR2 SMNVEV (reference sequence). The CDR3 contains 12 residues. As DNA, the CDR3 is TGTGCCAGCAGTTTTCTATCCTACGAGCAGTACTTC. As protein: CASSFLSYEQYF.

CDR3 protein: CAISEISTDTQYF. The CDR3 bases are TGTGCCATCTCGGAAATAAGCACAGATACGCAGTATTTT. The rearrangement uses TRBV10-3 and TRBJ2-3, with D hard to call. The germline V gene encodes CDR1 ENHRY and CDR2 SYGVKD. The CDR3 covers 13 residues. V was pared by 8 bases and J by 0 bases, with 9 bases between.

This chain joins TRBV30 and TRBJ1-4; maybe TRBD1 (6 bases). The ends were cut back, 1 base at V and 7 bases at J, with 10 bases in the middle. Germline lookup yields CDR1 GTSNPN and CDR2 SVGIG (reference sequence). There are 13 residues in the CDR3. The CDR3 sequence: CAWSGGGGEKLFF. In DNA, the CDR3 is TGTGCCTGGAGTGGAGGGGGGGGTGAAAAACTGTTTTTT.

This clone was recorded a few times. V gene TRBV30 combines with J gene TRBJ2-7; D perhaps matches TRBD2 (5 bases). The CDR3 runs to 15 residues. Trimming took off 0 bases at V and 0 bases at J, with 12 bases between the two ends. CDR1 is GTSNPN, CDR2 SVGIG, per germline (reference sequence). The CDR3 protein is CAWSVGRGRSYEQYF. The CDR3 bases are TGTGCCTGGAGTGTAGGTCGGGGTCGCTCCTACGAGCAGTACTTC.

This clone was seen more than once but under ten times. V and J are TRBV27 and TRBJ1-1, with D unresolved. Germline CDR1 reads MNHEY; CDR2 reads SMNVEV (reference sequence). The CDR3 covers 13 residues. Trimming took 7 bases from V and 0 from J, leaving 9 bases between them. This CDR3 reads CASTPDMNTEAFF. CDR3 DNA sequence: TGTGCCAGCACCCCTGACATGAACACTGAAGCTTTCTTT.

The chain links TRBV9 to TRBJ2-1, with 13 nucleotides matching TRBD2. Germline CDR1 is SGDLS and CDR2 is YYNGEE. Trimming removed 3 bases from V and 7 bases from J; junction bases left unmatched: 4. This CDR3 is 15 amino acids long. The CDR3 bases are TGTGCCAGCAGCGAACGGACTAGCGGGAGTAATGAGCAGTTCTTC. It specifies CASSERTSGSNEQFF. The variable domain in full, with the rest retrieved from reference TRBV9 and TRBJ2-1, is DSGVTQTPKHLITATGQRVTLRCSPRSGDLSVYWYQQSLDQGLQFLIQYYNGEERAKGNILERFSAQQFPDLHSELNLSSLELGDSALYFCASSERTSGSNEQFFGPGTRLTVL.

The rearrangement links TRBV4-2 to TRBJ2-7; 8 nucleotides align to TRBD2. The J segment lost 2 bases and the V segment lost 3 bases, leaving 15 bases of the junction unmatched. Germline values: CDR1 LGHNA, CDR2 YNFKEQ. The length of the CDR3 is 18 residues. In nucleotides, the CDR3 is TGTGCCAGCAGCCAGGCCTCCATAGCGGGACTAAGCCCCTACGAGCAGTACTTC. Amino acid sequence: CASSQASIAGLSPYEQYF.

This clone came up a few times. CDR3 DNA: TGCAGCGTCGCAGATGGGACAGCTGGGGCCAACGTCCTGACTTTC. Its translation: CSVADGTAGANVLTF. The chain joins TRBV29-1 to TRBJ2-6, with TRBD1 matching over 7 bases. With 6 bases clipped from V and 2 bases from J, the junction kept 7 bases outside the gene matches. CDR3 length: 15 amino acids. Germline V gene data show CDR1 as SQVTM and CDR2 as ANQGSEA.

This chain joins TRBV11-2 and TRBJ1-1; no reliable D call. Germline V lookup: CDR1 SGHAT, CDR2 FQNNGV. The CDR3 consists of 13 residues. V was cut by 2 bases and J by 5 bases, with 9 bases left in between. CDR3: CASSLFVGTEAFF. For the CDR3, the DNA is TGTGCCAGCAGCTTATTTGTTGGAACTGAAGCTTTCTTT.

The chain joins TRBV5-1 to TRBJ2-7, with a possible D match to TRBD2 (5 bases). Trimming took 0 bases from V and 7 from J, leaving 14 bases between them. This CDR3 has 14 residues. Germline V gene lookup returns CDR1 SGHRS and CDR2 YFSETQ. CDR3 loop: CASSLEPFTGEQYF. The CDR3 coding sequence is TGCGCCAGCAGCTTGGAGCCCTTCACGGGGGAGCAGTACTTC. The full variable domain, with the rest looked up from reference TRBV5-1 and TRBJ2-7, is KAGVTQTPRYLIKTRGQQVTLSCSPISGHRSVSWYQQTPGQGLQFLFEYFSETQRNKGNFPGRFSGRQFSNSRSEMNVSTLELGDSALYLCASSLEPFTGEQYFGPGTRLTVT.

The chain combines TRBV27 with TRBJ1-5; the D is unclear. V dropped 4 bases and J dropped 4 bases, with 8 bases sitting between them. The CDR3 sequence is 13 residues long. Germline-derived CDR1 and CDR2 are MNHEY and SMNVEV (reference sequence). CDR3 coding DNA: TGTGCCAGCAGTTGGTTAGCAAATCAGCCCCAGCATTTT. It encodes CASSWLANQPQHF.

In this sample, this clone turned up a few times. This chain connects TRBV5-1 to TRBJ2-5, with 10 nucleotides matching TRBD2. The CDR3 extends over 17 amino acids. Germline V gene data show CDR1 as SGHRS and CDR2 as YFSETQ. V shed 5 bases and J 0 bases; nucleotides not matched to a gene: 10. CDR3 sequence: CASSFTSGREYQETQYF. The CDR3 nucleotides read TGCGCCAGCAGTTTTACCAGCGGGAGGGAGTACCAAGAGACCCAGTACTTC.

This clone was picked up one time. This rearrangement joins TRBV5-6 to TRBJ2-2; no reliable D call. Trimming took 0 bases from V and 6 from J, leaving 6 bases between them. Germline V gene sequence: CDR1 SGHDT, CDR2 YYEEEE. CDR3 length: 13 amino acids. CDR3 region: CASSLVWAGELFF. The CDR3 coding sequence is TGTGCCAGCAGCTTGGTTTGGGCCGGGGAGCTGTTTTTT.

This clone was detected only a few times. V usage is TRBV7-9 and J usage is TRBJ1-1; D is perhaps TRBD1 (5 bases). Between the trimmed V and J ends, which lost 7 bases and 4 bases, there was a span of 13 bases. The CDR3 is 13 residues long. Germline CDR1 SEHNR, CDR2 FQNEAQ (reference sequence). The CDR3 nucleotides read TGTGCCAGCACCGTGGCGGGGGTCACTGAAGCTTTCTTT. Residues: CASTVAGVTEAFF.

V usage is TRBV5-1 and J usage is TRBJ2-5; 9 bases agree with TRBD1. Germline V lookup: CDR1 SGHRS, CDR2 YFSETQ. The CDR3 sequence is 16 residues long. V shed 3 bases, J shed 1 base, and the junction held 7 bases outside the gene matches. CDR3 DNA: TGCGCCAGCAGCTACCGGGACAGGGTTCTCCAAGAGACCCAGTACTTC. Encoded protein: CASSYRDRVLQETQYF.